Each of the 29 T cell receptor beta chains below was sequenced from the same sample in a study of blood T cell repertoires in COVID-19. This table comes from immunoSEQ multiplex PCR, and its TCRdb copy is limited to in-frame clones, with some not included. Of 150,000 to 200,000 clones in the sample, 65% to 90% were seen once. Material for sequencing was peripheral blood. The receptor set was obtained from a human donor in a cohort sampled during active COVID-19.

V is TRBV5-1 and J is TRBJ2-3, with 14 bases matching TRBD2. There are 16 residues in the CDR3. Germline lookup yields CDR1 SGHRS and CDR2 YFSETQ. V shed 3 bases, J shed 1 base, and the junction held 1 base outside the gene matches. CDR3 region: CASSSTSGGGTDTQYF. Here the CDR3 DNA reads TGCGCCAGCAGCTCGACTAGCGGGGGGGGCACAGATACGCAGTATTTT. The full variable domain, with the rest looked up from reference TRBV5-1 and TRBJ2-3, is KAGVTQTPRYLIKTRGQQVTLSCSPISGHRSVSWYQQTPGQGLQFLFEYFSETQRNKGNFPGRFSGRQFSNSRSEMNVSTLELGDSALYLCASSSTSGGGTDTQYFGPGTRLTVL.

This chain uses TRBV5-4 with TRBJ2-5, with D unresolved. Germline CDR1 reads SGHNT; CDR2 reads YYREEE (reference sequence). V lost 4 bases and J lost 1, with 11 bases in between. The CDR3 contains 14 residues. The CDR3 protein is CASSPGSSQETQYF. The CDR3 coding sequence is TGTGCCAGCAGCCCCGGGTCCAGCCAAGAGACCCAGTACTTC.

The CDR3: CASSLFGTGRVGNQPQHF. The DNA for the CDR3 is TGTGCCAGCAGTTTATTTGGGACAGGGCGCGTAGGTAATCAGCCCCAGCATTTT. This chain uses TRBV27 with TRBJ1-5; TRBD1 matches 9 bases. Looked up from germline, CDR1 is MNHEY and CDR2 is SMNVEV (reference sequence). The CDR3 consists of 18 residues. The V gene end was trimmed by 1 base and the J gene end by 4 bases; junction bases not matched to a gene: 11.

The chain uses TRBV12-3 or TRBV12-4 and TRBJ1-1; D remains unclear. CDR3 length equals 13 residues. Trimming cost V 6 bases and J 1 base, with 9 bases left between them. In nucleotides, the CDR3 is TGTGCCAGCAGCCAACAAGAGAACACTGAAGCTTTCTTT. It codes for CASSQQENTEAFF.

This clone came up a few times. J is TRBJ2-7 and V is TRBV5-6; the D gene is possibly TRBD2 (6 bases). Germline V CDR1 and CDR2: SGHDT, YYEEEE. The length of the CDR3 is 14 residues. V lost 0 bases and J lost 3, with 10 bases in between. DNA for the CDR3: TGTGCCAGCAGCTTGGGCGGGGCAGGCTACGAGCAGTACTTC. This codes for CASSLGGAGYEQYF. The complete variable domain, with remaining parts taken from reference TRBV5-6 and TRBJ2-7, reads DAGVTQSPTHLIKTRGQQVTLRCSPKSGHDTVSWYQQALGQGPQFIFQYYEEEERQRGNFPDRFSGHQFPNYSSELNVNALLLGDSALYLCASSLGGAGYEQYFGPGTRLTVT.

The CDR3 nucleotides are TGTGCCAGTAGTATGTACAAGGGACAGCCGAATGAAAAACTGTTTTTT. Its protein product is CASSMYKGQPNEKLFF. The genes are TRBV19 and TRBJ1-4, with TRBD1 matching 7 bases. V gave up 3 bases and J gave up 5 bases; unmatched junction bases: 9. Germline values: CDR1 LNHDA, CDR2 SQIVND (reference sequence). The CDR3 has 16 residues.

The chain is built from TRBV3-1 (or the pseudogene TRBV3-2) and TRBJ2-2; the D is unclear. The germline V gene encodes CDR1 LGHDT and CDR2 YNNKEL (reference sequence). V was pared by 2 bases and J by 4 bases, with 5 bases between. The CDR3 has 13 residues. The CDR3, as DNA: TGTGCCAGCAGCCAACGCAGCACCGGGGAGCTGTTTTTT. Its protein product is CASSQRSTGELFF.

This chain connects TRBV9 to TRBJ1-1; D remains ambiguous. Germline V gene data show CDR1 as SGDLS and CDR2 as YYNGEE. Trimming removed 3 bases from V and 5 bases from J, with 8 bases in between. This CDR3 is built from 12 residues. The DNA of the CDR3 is TGTGCCAGCAGCGGGGGAGGGACTGAAGCTTTCTTT. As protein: CASSGGGTEAFF.

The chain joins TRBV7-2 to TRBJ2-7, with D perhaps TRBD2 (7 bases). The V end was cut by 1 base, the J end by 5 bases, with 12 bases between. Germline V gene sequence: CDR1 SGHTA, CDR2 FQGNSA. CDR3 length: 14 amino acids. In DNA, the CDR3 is TGTGCCAGCAGCTTAGAAGGGGGGGTCGACGAGCAGTACTTC. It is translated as CASSLEGGVDEQYF.

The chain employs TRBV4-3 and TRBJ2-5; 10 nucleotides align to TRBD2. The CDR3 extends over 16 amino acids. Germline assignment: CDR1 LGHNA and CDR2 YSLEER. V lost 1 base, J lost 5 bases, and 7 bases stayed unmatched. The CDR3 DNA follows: TGCGCCAGCAGCCAAGGGAACAGCGGGGGGGTGGAGACCCAGTACTTC. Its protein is CASSQGNSGGVETQYF.

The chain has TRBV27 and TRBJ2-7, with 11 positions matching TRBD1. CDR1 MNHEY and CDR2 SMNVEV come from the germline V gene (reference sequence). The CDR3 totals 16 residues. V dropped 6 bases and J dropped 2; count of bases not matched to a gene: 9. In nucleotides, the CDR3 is TGTGCCAGCAGATATAAGGGACAGGGGGGCGCCTACGAGCAGTACTTC. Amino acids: CASRYKGQGGAYEQYF.

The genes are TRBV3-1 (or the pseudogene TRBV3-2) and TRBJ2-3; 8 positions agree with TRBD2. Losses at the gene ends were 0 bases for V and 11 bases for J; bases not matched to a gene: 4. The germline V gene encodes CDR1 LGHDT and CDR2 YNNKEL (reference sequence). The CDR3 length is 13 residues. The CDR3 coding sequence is TGTGCCAGCAGCCAAGATCGGGCGGGAGGGCAGTATTTT. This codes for CASSQDRAGGQYF.

The CDR3 region has the DNA TGTGCCAGCAGCTTAGGAGAACCAGATACGCAGTATTTT. This gives the protein CASSLGEPDTQYF. The V gene is TRBV7-2, the J gene TRBJ2-3; no definite D call. Germline V lookup: CDR1 SGHTA, CDR2 FQGNSA. The CDR3 length is 13 residues. V dropped 1 base and J dropped 4 bases, with 6 bases sitting between them.

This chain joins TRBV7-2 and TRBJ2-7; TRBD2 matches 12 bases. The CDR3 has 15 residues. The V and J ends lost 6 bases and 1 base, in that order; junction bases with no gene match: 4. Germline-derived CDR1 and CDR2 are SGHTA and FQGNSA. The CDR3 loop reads CASRQTSGSSYEQYF. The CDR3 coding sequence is TGTGCCAGCAGACAGACTAGCGGGAGTTCCTACGAGCAGTACTTC.

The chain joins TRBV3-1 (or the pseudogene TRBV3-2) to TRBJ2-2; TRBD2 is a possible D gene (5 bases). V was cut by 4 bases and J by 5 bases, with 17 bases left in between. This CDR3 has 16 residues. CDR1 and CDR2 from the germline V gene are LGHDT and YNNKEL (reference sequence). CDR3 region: CASSRFGGPGTGELFF. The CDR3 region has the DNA TGTGCCAGCAGCCGATTTGGCGGCCCGGGGACCGGGGAGCTGTTTTTT.

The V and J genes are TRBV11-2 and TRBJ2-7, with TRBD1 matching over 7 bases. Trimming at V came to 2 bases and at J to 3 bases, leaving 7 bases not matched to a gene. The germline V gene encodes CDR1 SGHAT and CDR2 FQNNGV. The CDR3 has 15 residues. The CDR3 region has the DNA TGTGCCAGCAGCTTATATCAGGGGGTGTACTACGAGCAGTACTTC. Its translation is CASSLYQGVYYEQYF.

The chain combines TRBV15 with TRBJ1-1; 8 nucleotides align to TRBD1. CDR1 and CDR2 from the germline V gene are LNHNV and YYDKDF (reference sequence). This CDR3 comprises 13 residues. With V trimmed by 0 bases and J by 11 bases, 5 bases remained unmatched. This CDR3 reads CATSRDTGGVAFF. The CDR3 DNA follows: TGTGCCACCAGCAGAGATACAGGGGGGGTGGCTTTCTTT.

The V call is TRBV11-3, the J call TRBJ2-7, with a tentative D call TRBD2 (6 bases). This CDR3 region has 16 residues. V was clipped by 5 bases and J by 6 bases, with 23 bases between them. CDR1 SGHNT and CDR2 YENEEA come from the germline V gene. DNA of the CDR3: TGTGCCAGCAGCAACTCACGGGACTCCCCCATAAGCGAGCAGTACTTC. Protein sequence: CASSNSRDSPISEQYF.

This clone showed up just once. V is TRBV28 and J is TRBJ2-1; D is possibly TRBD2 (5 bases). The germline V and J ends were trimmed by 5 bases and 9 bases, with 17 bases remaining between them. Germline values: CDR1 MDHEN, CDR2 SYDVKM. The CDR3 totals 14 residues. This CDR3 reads CASSPPSTSFEQFF. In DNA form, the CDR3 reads TGTGCCAGCAGTCCTCCCTCCACTAGTTTTGAGCAGTTCTTC.

The CDR3 DNA sequence: TGTGCCAGTAAAGGGCCCAGGGGAGCCTCTGGAAACACCATATATTTT. This codes for CASKGPRGASGNTIYF. The chain links TRBV19 to TRBJ1-3; perhaps TRBD1 as D (6 bases). Per the germline V gene, CDR1 is LNHDA and CDR2 is SQIVND (reference sequence). V gave up 7 bases and J gave up 0 bases, with 16 bases separating them. This CDR3 comprises 16 residues.

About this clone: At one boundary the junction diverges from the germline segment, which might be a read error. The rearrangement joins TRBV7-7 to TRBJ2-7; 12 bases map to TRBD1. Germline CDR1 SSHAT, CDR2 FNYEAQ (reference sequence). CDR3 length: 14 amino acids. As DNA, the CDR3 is TGTGCTAGCAGCCCGGGACAGGGGGCGCGGGAGCAGTACTTC. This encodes CASSPGQGAREQYF.

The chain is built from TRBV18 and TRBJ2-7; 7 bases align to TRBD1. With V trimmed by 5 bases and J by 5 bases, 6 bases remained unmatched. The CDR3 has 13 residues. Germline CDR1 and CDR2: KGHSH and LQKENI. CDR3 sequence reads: CASSGTAPHEQYF. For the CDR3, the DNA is TGTGCCAGCTCAGGGACAGCCCCCCACGAGCAGTACTTC.

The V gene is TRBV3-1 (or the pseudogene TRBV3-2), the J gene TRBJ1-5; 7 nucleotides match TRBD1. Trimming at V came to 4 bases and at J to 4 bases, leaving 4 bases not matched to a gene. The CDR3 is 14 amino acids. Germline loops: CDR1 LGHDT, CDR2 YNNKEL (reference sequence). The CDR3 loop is CASSPTGFNQPQHF. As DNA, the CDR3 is TGTGCCAGCAGCCCGACAGGGTTTAATCAGCCCCAGCATTTT.

DNA of the CDR3: TGTGCCAGCTCCGGGACAGGGGCAAACTATGGCTACACCTTC. This encodes CASSGTGANYGYTF. V usage is TRBV19 and J usage is TRBJ1-2; 10 bases agree with TRBD1. There are 14 residues in the CDR3. V trimming: 9 bases; J trimming: 2 bases; junction bases outside the gene matches: 6. Per the germline V gene, CDR1 is LNHDA and CDR2 is SQIVND (reference sequence).

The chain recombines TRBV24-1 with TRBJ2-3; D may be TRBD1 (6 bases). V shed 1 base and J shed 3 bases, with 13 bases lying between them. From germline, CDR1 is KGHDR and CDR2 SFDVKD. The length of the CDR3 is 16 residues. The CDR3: CATSDLSVRGTDTQYF. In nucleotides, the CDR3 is TGTGCCACCAGTGATTTATCCGTTAGGGGGACAGATACGCAGTATTTT.

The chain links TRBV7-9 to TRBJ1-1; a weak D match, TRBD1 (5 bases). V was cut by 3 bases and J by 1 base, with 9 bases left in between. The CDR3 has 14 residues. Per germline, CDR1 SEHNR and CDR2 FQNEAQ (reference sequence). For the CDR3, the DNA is TGTGCCAGCAGCTTGGGGGGTCCGAACACTGAAGCTTTCTTT. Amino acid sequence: CASSLGGPNTEAFF. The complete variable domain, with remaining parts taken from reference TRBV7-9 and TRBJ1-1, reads DTGVSQNPRHKITKRGQNVTFRCDPISEHNRLYWYRQTLGQGPEFLTYFQNEAQLEKSRLLSDRFSAERPKGSFSTLEIQRTEQGDSAMYLCASSLGGPNTEAFFGQGTRLTVV.

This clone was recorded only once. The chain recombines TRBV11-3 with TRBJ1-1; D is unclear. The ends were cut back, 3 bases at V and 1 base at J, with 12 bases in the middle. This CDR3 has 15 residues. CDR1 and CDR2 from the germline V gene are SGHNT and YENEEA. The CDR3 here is CASSFSPAGNTEAFF. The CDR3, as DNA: TGTGCCAGCAGCTTCTCCCCCGCAGGGAACACTGAAGCTTTCTTT.

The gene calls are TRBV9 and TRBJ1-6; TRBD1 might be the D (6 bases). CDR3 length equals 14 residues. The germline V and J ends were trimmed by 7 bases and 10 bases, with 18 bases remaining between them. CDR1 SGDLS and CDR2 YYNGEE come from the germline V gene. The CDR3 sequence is CASPPDSLPSPLHF. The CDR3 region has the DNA TGTGCCAGCCCCCCGGACAGCCTCCCCTCACCCCTCCACTTT.

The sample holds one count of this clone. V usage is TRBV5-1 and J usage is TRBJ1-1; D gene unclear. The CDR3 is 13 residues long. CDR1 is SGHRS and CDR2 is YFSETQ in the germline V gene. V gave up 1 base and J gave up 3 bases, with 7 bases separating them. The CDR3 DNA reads TGCGCCAGCAGCTTGAGGCGGGACACTGAAGCTTTCTTT. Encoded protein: CASSLRRDTEAFF. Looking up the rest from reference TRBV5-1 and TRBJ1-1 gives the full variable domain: KAGVTQTPRYLIKTRGQQVTLSCSPISGHRSVSWYQQTPGQGLQFLFEYFSETQRNKGNFPGRFSGRQFSNSRSEMNVSTLELGDSALYLCASSLRRDTEAFFGQGTRLTVV.